The T cell receptor (beta chain) described here comes from a study of T-cell reconstitution after alpha-beta-depleted transplantation in children. Unique molecular identifiers featured in how the TCRbeta library was prepared. MiXCR, run by TCRdb on the PCR reads, gives a single entry per CDR3 protein. The table includes about 980,000 distinct CDR3 sequences, roughly 29% detected once. The TCR comes from a boy under two years old who had a stem cell transplant for SCID, so the T cells may come from the graft donor. The sample in question was PBMCs, mostly from graft donor cells, obtained 360 days after TCRalphabeta/CD19-depleted stem cell transplant.

The CDR3 spells CASSKGQGMMYEQFF. DNA for the CDR3: TGTGCCAGCAGCAAGGGACAGGGGATGATGTATGAGCAGTTCTTC. The J gene is TRBJ2-1, the V gene TRBV2; 10 positions agree with TRBD1. J lost 8 bases, V lost 6 bases, and 10 bases had no gene match. The germline CDR1 and CDR2 sequences are SNHLY and FYNNEI. The CDR3 loop spans 15 amino acids.